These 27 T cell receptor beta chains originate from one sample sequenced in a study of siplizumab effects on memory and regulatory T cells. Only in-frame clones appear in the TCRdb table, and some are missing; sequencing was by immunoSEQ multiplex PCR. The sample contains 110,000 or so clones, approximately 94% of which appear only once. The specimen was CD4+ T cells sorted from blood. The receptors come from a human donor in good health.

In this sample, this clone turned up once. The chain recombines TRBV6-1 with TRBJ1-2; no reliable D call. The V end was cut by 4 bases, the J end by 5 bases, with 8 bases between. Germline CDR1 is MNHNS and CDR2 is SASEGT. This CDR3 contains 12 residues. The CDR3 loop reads CASSGLGYGYTF. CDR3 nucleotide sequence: TGTGCCAGCAGTGGCCTTGGTTATGGCTACACCTTC.

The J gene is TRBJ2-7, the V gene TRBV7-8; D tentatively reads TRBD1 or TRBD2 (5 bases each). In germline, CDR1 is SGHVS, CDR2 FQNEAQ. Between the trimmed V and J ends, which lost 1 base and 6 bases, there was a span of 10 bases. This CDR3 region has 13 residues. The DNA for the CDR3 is TGTGCCAGCAGCTTAGTAGAGGGGCTCGAGCAGTACTTC. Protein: CASSLVEGLEQYF.

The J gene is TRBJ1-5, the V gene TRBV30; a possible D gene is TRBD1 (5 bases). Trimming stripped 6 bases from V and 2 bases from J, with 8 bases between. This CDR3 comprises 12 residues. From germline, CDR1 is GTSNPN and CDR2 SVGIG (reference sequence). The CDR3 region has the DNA TGTGCCTGCGGAGGGGGCAATCAGCCCCAGCATTTT. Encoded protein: CACGGGNQPQHF.

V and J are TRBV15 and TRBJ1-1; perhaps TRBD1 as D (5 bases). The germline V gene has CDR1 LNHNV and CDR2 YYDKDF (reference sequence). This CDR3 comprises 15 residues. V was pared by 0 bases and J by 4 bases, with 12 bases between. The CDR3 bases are TGTGCCACCAGCAGAGACCCGTGGGGGAGCACTGAAGCTTTCTTT. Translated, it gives CATSRDPWGSTEAFF.

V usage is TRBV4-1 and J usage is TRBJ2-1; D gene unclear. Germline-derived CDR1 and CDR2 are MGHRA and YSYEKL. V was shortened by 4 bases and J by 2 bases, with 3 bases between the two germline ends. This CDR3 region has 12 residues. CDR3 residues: CASSPTYNEQFF. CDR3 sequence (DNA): TGCGCCAGCAGCCCAACCTACAATGAGCAGTTCTTC.

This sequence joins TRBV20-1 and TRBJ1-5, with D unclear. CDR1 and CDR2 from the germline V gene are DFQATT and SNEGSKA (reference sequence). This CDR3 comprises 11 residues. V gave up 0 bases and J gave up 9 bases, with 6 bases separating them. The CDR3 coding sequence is TGCAGTGCTAGAGATAGTGGGCCCCAGCATTTT. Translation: CSARDSGPQHF.

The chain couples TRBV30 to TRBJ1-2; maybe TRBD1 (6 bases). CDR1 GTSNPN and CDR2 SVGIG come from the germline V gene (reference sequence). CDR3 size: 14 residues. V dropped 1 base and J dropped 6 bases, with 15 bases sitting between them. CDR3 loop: CAWSETRGRDGYTF. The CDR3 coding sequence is TGTGCCTGGAGTGAAACCAGGGGTCGGGATGGCTACACCTTC.

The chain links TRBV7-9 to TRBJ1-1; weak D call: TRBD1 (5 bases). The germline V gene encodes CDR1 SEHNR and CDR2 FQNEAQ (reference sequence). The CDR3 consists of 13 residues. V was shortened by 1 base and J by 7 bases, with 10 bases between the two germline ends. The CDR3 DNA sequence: TGTGCCAGCAGCTTAGGACAGATCTATGAAGCTTTCTTT. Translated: CASSLGQIYEAFF.

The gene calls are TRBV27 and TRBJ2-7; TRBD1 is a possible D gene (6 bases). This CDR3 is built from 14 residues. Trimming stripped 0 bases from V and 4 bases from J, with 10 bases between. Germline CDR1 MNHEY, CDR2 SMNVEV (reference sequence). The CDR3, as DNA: TGTGCCAGCAGTTTATCGGGGGCCCATTACGAGCAGTACTTC. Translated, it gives CASSLSGAHYEQYF.

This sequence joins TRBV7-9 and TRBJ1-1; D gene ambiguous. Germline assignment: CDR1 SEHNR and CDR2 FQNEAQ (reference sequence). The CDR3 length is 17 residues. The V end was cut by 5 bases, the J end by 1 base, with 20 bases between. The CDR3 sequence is CASSPGRAGSGNTEAFF. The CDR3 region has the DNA TGTGCCAGCAGCCCTGGCCGCGCAGGAAGCGGGAACACTGAAGCTTTCTTT.

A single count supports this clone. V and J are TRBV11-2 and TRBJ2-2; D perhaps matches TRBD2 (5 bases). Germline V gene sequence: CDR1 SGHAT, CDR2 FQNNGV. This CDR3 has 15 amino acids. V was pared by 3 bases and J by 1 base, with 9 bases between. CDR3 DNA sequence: TGTGCCAGCAGCTTCGTTGCGGGGAACACCGGGGAGCTGTTTTTT. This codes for CASSFVAGNTGELFF.

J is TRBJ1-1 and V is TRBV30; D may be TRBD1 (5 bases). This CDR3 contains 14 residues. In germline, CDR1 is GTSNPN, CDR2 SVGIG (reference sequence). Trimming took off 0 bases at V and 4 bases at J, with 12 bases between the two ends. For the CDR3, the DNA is TGTGCCTGGAGTGTACCGTTGAGGGGCACTGAAGCTTTCTTT. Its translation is CAWSVPLRGTEAFF.

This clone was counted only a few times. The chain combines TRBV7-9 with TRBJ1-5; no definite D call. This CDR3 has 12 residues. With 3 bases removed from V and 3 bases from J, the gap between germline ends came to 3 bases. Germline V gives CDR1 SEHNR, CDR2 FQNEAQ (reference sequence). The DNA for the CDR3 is TGTGCCAGCAGCTTCGACAATCAGCCCCAGCATTTT. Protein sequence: CASSFDNQPQHF.

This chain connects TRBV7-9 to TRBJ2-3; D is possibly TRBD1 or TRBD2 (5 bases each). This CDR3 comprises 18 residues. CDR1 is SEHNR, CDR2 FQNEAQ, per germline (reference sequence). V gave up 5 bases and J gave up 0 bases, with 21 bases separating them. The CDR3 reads CASSRTVGLRDSTDTQYF. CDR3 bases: TGTGCCAGCAGCCGCACGGTGGGCCTTAGGGACAGCACAGATACGCAGTATTTT. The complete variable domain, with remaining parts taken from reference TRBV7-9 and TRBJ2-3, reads DTGVSQNPRHKITKRGQNVTFRCDPISEHNRLYWYRQTLGQGPEFLTYFQNEAQLEKSRLLSDRFSAERPKGSFSTLEIQRTEQGDSAMYLCASSRTVGLRDSTDTQYFGPGTRLTVL.

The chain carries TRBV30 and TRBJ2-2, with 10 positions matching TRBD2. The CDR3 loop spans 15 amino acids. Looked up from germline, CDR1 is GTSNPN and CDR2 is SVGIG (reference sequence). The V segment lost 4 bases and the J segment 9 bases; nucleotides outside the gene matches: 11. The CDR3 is CAWNPTSGIRRELFF. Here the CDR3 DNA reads TGTGCCTGGAACCCTACTAGCGGGATCAGAAGGGAGCTGTTTTTT. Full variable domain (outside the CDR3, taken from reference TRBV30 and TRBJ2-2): SQTIHQWPATLVQPVGSPLSLECTVEGTSNPNLYWYRQAAGRGLQLLFYSVGIGQISSEVPQNLSASRPQDRQFILSSKKLLLSDSGFYLCAWNPTSGIRRELFFGEGSRLTVL.

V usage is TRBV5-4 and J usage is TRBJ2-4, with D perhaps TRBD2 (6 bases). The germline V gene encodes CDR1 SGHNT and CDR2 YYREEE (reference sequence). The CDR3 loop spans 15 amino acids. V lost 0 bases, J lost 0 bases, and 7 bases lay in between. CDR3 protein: CASSLGGTAKNIQYF. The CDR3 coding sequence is TGTGCCAGCAGCTTGGGCGGGACAGCCAAAAACATTCAGTACTTC.

The CDR3 DNA is TGTGCCAGTACCCCCACCCCTCAAGGAAGCCAACAGCCCCAGCATTTT. The encoded protein is CASTPTPQGSQQPQHF. The chain employs TRBV19 and TRBJ1-5, with unresolved D. Germline V gene data show CDR1 as LNHDA and CDR2 as SQIVND (reference sequence). V was cut by 7 bases and J by 7 bases, with 23 bases left in between. This CDR3 has 16 residues.

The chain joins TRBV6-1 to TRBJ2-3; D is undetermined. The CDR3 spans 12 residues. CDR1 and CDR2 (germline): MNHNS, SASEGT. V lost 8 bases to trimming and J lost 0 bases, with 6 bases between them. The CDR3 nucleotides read TGTGCCAGCGCCTTAAGCACAGATACGCAGTATTTT. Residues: CASALSTDTQYF.

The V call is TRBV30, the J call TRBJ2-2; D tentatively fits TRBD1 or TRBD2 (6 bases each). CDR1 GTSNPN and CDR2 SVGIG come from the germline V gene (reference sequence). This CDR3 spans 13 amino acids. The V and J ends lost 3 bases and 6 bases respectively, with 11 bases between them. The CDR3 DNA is TGTGCCTGGAGATCGGGGGCTTCCGGGGAGCTGTTTTTT. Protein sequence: CAWRSGASGELFF.

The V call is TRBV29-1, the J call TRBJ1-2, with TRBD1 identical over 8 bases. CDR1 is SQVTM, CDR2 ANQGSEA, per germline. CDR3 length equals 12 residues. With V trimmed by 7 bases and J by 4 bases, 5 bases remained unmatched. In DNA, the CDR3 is TGCAGCGACTCAGGGGGCGGCTATGGCTACACCTTC. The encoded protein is CSDSGGGYGYTF. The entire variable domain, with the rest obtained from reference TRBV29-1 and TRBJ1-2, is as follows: SAVISQKPSRDICQRGTSLTIQCQVDSQVTMMFWYRQQPGQSLTLIATANQGSEATYESGFVIDKFPISRPNLTFSTLTVSNMSPEDSSIYLCSDSGGGYGYTFGSGTRLTVV.

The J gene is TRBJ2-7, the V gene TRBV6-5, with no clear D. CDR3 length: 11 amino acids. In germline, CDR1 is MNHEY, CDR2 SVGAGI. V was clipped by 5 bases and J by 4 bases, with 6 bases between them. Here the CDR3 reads CASSVKYEQYF. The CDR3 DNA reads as TGTGCCAGCAGTGTTAAGTACGAGCAGTACTTC.

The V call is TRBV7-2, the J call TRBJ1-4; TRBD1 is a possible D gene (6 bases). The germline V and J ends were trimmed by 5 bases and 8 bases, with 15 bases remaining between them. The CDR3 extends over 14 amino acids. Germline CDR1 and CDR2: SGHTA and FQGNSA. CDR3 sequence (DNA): TGTGCCAGCAGCCCGTTAGCGACAGGAGAAAAACTGTTTTTT. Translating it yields CASSPLATGEKLFF.

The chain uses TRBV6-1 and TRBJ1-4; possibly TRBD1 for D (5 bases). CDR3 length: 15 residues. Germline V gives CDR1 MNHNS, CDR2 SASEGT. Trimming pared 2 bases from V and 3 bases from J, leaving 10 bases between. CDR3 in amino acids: CASSEIWGPNEKLFF. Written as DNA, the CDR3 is TGTGCCAGCAGTGAAATATGGGGACCTAATGAAAAACTGTTTTTT.

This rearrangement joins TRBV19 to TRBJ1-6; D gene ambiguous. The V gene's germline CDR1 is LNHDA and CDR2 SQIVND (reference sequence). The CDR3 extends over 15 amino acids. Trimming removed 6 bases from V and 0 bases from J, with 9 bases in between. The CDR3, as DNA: TGTGCCAGTAGCATGAAGAGCTCCTATAATTCACCCCTCCACTTT. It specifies CASSMKSSYNSPLHF.

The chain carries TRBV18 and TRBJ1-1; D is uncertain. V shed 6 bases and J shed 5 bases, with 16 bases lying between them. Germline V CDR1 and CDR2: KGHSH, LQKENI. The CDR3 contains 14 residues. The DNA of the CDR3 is TGTGCCAGCTCCCAAACAGAGGGAAGGACTGAAGCTTTCTTT. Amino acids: CASSQTEGRTEAFF.

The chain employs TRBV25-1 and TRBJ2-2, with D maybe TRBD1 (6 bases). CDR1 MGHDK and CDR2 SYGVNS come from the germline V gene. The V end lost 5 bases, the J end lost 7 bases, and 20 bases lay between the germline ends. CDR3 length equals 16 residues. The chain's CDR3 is CASSLLGGRGGGELFF. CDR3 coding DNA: TGTGCCAGCAGTCTTCTTGGGGGCAGGGGTGGCGGGGAGCTGTTTTTT.

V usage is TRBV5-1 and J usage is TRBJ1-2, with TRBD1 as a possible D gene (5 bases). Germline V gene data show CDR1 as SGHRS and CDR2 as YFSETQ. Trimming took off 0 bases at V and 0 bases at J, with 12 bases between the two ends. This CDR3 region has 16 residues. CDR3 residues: CASSLGTSQSNYGYTF. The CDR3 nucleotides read TGCGCCAGCAGCTTGGGGACATCCCAGTCTAACTATGGCTACACCTTC.